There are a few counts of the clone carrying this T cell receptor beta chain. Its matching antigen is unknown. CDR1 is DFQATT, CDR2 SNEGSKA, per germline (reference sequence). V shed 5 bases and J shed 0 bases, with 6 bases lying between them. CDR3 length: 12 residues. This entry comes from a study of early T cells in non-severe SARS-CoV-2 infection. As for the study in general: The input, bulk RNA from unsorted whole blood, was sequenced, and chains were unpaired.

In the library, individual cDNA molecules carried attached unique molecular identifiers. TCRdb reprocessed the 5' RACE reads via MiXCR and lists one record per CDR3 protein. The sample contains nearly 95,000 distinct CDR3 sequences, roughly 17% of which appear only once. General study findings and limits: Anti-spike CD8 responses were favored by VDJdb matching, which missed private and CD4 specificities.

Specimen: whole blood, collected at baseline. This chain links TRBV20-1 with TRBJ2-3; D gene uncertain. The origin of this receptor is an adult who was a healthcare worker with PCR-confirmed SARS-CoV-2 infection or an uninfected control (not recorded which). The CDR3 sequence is CSAPLSTDTQYF. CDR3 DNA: TGCAGTGCTCCCCTCAGCACAGATACGCAGTATTTT.